The clone carrying this T cell receptor (beta chain) was recorded a few times. The record originates from a study of cytomegalovirus exposure and HLA in healthy donors. The overall study: In terms of ancestry, the Caucasian-associated cluster contained around four fifths of the approximately 400 genotyped donors.

13 Jbeta primers and 60 Vbeta primers were used for the PCR. As processed by the authors: There were about 80 million unique TCR beta chains by a later count, and 8.5 million to 14 million of them were shared. Measured with immunoSEQ multiplex PCR; TCRdb has only the in-frame clones, and not every one. The V and J calls and clone size come from that table; D and trimming were worked out from the DNA. The data show about 120,000 clones, 70% to 80% seen once. The CDR3 contains 14 residues. Sequenced sample: PBMCs. This TCR derives from a woman aged 40-49 years in good health and CMV-seropositive. J is TRBJ2-3 and V is TRBV21-1; TRBD2, as called in the table, went unchecked against the DNA. TRBV21-1 represents a pseudogene. The CDR3: CASSTPGLAGTQYF. The CDR3 DNA sequence: TGTGCCAGCAGCACTCCGGGACTAGCGGGCACGCAGTATTTT.